This T cell receptor (beta chain) was retrieved from a study of T cells in Graves' hyperthyroidism and ophthalmopathy. Findings of the study overall: Most thyroid clonotypes expanded above 0.001 were also detected in blood.

A Clinical Activity Score of at least 3, a NOSPECS grade of at least 4 and a duration under 3 months were recorded in the ophthalmopathy patients. Reasons for excluding patients were uncontrolled infection, other autoimmune disease, pregnancy or lactation. This clonotype was detected a few times. The antigen is unknown. Losses at the gene ends were 0 bases for V and 7 bases for J; bases not matched to a gene: 5. Germline assignment: CDR1 SGHTA and CDR2 FQGTGA. The CDR3 loop spans 16 amino acids. The CDR3 regions of TCR beta were amplified from RNA transcripts. First-round RT-PCR of the TCR CDR3 relied on the HTBI primer set. TCRdb redid the calling of the multiplex PCR reads with MiXCR, one entry per CDR3 protein. Found here are under 350,000 distinct CDR3 sequences, approximately 17% of them singletons; the top ten hold approximately 60%.

The chain recombines TRBV7-3 with TRBJ2-1; 11 bases fit TRBD2. The sample taken for sequencing was blood. This TCR was recovered from a woman aged 55-69 years with Graves' ophthalmopathy. CDR3 loop: CASSLTALAGVNEQFF. Written as DNA, the CDR3 is TGTGCCAGCAGCTTAACGGCACTAGCGGGAGTGAATGAGCAGTTCTTC.